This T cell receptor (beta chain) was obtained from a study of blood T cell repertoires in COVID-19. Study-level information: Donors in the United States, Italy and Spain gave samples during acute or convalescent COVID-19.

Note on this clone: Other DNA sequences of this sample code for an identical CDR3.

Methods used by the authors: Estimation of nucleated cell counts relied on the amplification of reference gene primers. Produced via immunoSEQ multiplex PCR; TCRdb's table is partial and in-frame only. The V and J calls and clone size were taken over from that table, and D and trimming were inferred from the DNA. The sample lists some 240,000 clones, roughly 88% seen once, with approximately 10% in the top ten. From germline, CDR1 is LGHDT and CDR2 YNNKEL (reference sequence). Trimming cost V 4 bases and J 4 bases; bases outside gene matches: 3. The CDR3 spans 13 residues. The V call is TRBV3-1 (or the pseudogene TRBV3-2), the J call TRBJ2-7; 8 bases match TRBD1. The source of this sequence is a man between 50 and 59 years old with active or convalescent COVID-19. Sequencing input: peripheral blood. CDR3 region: CASSPGQGYEQYF. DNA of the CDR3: TGTGCCAGCAGCCCCGGACAGGGATACGAGCAGTACTTC.